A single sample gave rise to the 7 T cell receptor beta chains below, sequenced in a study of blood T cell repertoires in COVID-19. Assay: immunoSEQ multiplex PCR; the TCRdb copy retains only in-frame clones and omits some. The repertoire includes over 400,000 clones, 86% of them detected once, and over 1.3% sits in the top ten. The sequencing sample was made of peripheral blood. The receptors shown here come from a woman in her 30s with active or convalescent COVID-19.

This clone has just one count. CDR3 nucleotide sequence: TGTGCCACCAAAAGAGGCGAAGCGGGAGGAGTCACAGATACGCAGTATTTT. Its protein is CATKRGEAGGVTDTQYF. This rearrangement joins TRBV15 to TRBJ2-3; 9 nucleotides match TRBD2. Germline CDR1 LNHNV, CDR2 YYDKDF (reference sequence). Germline trimming cut 7 bases from V and 2 bases from J; bases unmatched to any gene: 13. CDR3 size: 17 residues.

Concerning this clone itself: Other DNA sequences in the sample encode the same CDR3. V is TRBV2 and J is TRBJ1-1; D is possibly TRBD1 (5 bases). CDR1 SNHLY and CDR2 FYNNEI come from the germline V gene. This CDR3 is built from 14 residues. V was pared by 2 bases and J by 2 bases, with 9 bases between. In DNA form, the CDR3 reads TGTGCCAGCAGTGAACAAGGGGTCAACACTGAAGCTTTCTTT. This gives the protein CASSEQGVNTEAFF.

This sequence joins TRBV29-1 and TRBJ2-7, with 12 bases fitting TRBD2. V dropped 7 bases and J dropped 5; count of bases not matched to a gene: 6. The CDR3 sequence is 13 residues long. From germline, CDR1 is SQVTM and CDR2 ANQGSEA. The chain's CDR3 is CSALAGGPHEQYF. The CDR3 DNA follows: TGCAGCGCTCTAGCGGGGGGGCCACACGAGCAGTACTTC.

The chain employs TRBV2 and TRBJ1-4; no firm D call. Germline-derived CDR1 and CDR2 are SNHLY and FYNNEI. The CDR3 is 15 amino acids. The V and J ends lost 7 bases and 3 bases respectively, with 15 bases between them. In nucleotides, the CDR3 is TGTGCCAGCAATGGTGTCAGCGGTGCTAATGAAAAACTGTTTTTT. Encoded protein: CASNGVSGANEKLFF.

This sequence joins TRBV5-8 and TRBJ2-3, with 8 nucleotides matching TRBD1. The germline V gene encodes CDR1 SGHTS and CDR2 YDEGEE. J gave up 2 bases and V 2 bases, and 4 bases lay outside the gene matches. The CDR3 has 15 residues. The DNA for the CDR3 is TGTGCCAGCAGCTTTTTGGGACAGGCCACAGATACGCAGTATTTT. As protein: CASSFLGQATDTQYF.

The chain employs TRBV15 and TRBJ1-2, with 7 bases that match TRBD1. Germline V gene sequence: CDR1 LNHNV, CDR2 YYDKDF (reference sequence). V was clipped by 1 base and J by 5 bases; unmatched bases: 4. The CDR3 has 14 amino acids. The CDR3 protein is CATSRGQGEYGYTF. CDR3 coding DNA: TGTGCCACCAGCAGAGGACAGGGAGAATATGGCTACACCTTC.

In nucleotides, the CDR3 is TGTGCCAGCATTCCCCCACAGGGGCGCGGGGAGCTGTTTTTT. Its translation: CASIPPQGRGELFF. The chain employs TRBV2 and TRBJ2-2; TRBD1 matches at 7 bases. The germline CDR1 and CDR2 sequences are SNHLY and FYNNEI. The V segment lost 7 bases and the J segment 7 bases; nucleotides outside the gene matches: 9. This CDR3 comprises 14 residues.